Following are 8 T cell receptor beta chains from one sample sequenced in a study of OX40 agonist ivuxolimab in advanced cancers. The method was immunoSEQ multiplex PCR; TCRdb's version includes in-frame clones alone and lacks a portion of them. This sample yields about 14,000 clones, of which roughly 79% are seen a single time; 30% to 35% belongs to the top ten. The material sequenced was CD4+ or CD8+ T cells sorted from blood, taken in a trial of the OX40 agonist ivuxolimab. Source of these receptors: an adult with an advanced solid tumor such as melanoma, head and neck, liver or kidney cancer.

V gene TRBV28 combines with J gene TRBJ2-7; perhaps D is TRBD1 or TRBD2 (5 bases each). V was clipped by 5 bases and J by 4 bases, with 21 bases between them. Germline V gene data show CDR1 as MDHEN and CDR2 as SYDVKM. CDR3 length: 16 amino acids. CDR3 coding DNA: TGTGCCAGCAGTGCCCACACCGGGACCGAATCATACGAGCAGTACTTC. Translated, it gives CASSAHTGTESYEQYF.

The genes are TRBV9 and TRBJ2-1, with D uncertain. This CDR3 has 14 residues. V lost 2 bases, J lost 9 bases, and 15 bases lay in between. Germline CDR1 and CDR2: SGDLS and YYNGEE. The CDR3 region is CASSVGGTLVEQFF. In DNA form, the CDR3 reads TGTGCCAGCAGCGTTGGCGGAACCCTAGTTGAGCAGTTCTTC.

V and J are TRBV28 and TRBJ2-7; unclear D gene. The CDR3 length is 14 residues. Germline loops: CDR1 MDHEN, CDR2 SYDVKM. Trimming took off 5 bases at V and 3 bases at J, with 14 bases between the two ends. CDR3 bases: TGTGCCAGCAGTGAAAGCCGGGTGGGCTACGAGCAGTACTTC. This translates into CASSESRVGYEQYF. The full variable domain, with the rest looked up from reference TRBV28 and TRBJ2-7, is DVKVTQSSRYLVKRTGEKVFLECVQDMDHENMFWYRQDPGLGLRLIYFSYDVKMKEKGDIPEGYSVSREKKERFSLILESASTNQTSMYLCASSESRVGYEQYFGPGTRLTVT.

The chain recombines TRBV28 with TRBJ1-5, with D possibly matching TRBD1 (5 bases). With 5 bases removed from V and 5 bases from J, the gap between germline ends came to 13 bases. Germline V lookup: CDR1 MDHEN, CDR2 SYDVKM. There are 14 residues in the CDR3. The CDR3 reads CASSRGIGYQPQHF. As DNA, the CDR3 is TGTGCCAGCAGTAGGGGAATTGGTTATCAGCCCCAGCATTTT.

This clone was counted once. The gene calls are TRBV4-2 and TRBJ1-5; the D gene is possibly TRBD1 (5 bases). The V gene's germline CDR1 is LGHNA and CDR2 YNFKEQ. The CDR3 runs to 15 residues. The V end was cut by 1 base, the J end by 0 bases, with 7 bases between. The CDR3 DNA is TGTGCCAGCAGCCAAGGACAGTTTAGCAATCAGCCCCAGCATTTT. Encoded protein: CASSQGQFSNQPQHF.

The chain uses TRBV5-4 and TRBJ2-1; D uncertain. The ends were cut back, 4 bases at V and 0 bases at J, with 11 bases in the middle. CDR3 length equals 15 residues. CDR1 and CDR2 from the germline V gene are SGHNT and YYREEE (reference sequence). CDR3 nucleotides: TGTGCCAGCAGCCCGGACCTGGTCTCCTACAATGAGCAGTTCTTC. Translation: CASSPDLVSYNEQFF. Combining the CDR3 with reference TRBV5-4 and TRBJ2-1 gives the whole variable domain ETGVTQSPTHLIKTRGQQVTLRCSSQSGHNTVSWYQQALGQGPQFIFQYYREEENGRGNFPPRFSGLQFPNYSSELNVNALELDDSALYLCASSPDLVSYNEQFFGPGTRLTVL.

This chain joins TRBV6-1 and TRBJ2-3; 7 bases are a match to TRBD2. Germline trimming cut 3 bases from V and 6 bases from J; bases unmatched to any gene: 9. Germline CDR1 reads MNHNS; CDR2 reads SASEGT. The CDR3 has 15 residues. CDR3 amino acids: CASSDKWSGADTQYF. Written as DNA, the CDR3 is TGTGCCAGCAGTGATAAATGGAGCGGGGCCGATACGCAGTATTTT.

The rearrangement links TRBV5-1 to TRBJ1-2; tentative D call: TRBD1 (6 bases). Per germline, CDR1 SGHRS and CDR2 YFSETQ. V was shortened by 0 bases and J by 4 bases, with 19 bases between the two germline ends. CDR3 size: 17 residues. In nucleotides, the CDR3 is TGCGCCAGCAGCTTGGGTAATAGTACAGGGCGCCTCTATGGCTACACCTTC. It yields the protein CASSLGNSTGRLYGYTF.